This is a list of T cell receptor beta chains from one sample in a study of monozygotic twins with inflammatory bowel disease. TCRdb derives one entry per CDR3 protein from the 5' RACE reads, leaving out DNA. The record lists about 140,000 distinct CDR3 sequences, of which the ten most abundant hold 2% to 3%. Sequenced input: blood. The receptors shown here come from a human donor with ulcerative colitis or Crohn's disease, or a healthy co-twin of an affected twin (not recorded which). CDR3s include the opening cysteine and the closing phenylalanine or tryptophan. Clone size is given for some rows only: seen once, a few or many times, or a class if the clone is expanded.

CDR3aa: CASSRRDRVYEQYF; j_gene: TRBJ2-7; v_gene: TRBV7-2; abundance: .
CDR3aa: CSAYISGGAYEQYF; j_gene: TRBJ2-7; v_gene: TRBV20-1; abundance: .
CDR3aa: CASSPQNSWDEQFF; j_gene: TRBJ2-1; v_gene: TRBV18; abundance: .
CDR3aa: CSVGGRATGELFF; j_gene: TRBJ2-2; v_gene: TRBV29-1; abundance: .
CDR3aa: CASSSTGVINEKLFF; j_gene: TRBJ1-4; v_gene: TRBV7-9; abundance: .
CDR3aa: CASSEGTGGNQPQHF; j_gene: TRBJ1-5; v_gene: TRBV12-3/TRBV12-4; abundance: .
CDR3aa: CASRHEETQYF; j_gene: TRBJ2-5; v_gene: TRBV19; abundance: .
CDR3aa: CASSVGGGQETQYF; j_gene: TRBJ2-5; v_gene: TRBV9; abundance: .
CDR3aa: CASSYSTYEQYF; j_gene: TRBJ2-7; v_gene: TRBV5-8; abundance: .
CDR3aa: CGTTRRGTSTDTQYF; j_gene: TRBJ2-3; v_gene: TRBV20-1; abundance: .
CDR3aa: CASSRGTSGGANEQFF; j_gene: TRBJ2-1; v_gene: TRBV4-1; abundance: .
CDR3aa: CASSGYWGRSYNEQFF; j_gene: TRBJ2-1; v_gene: TRBV6-1; abundance: .
CDR3aa: CASSPGTGFYNEQFF; j_gene: TRBJ2-1; v_gene: TRBV18; abundance: .
CDR3aa: CASSLAGTGNHEQYF; j_gene: TRBJ2-7; v_gene: TRBV12-3/TRBV12-4; abundance: .
CDR3aa: CASSLLRGNQPQHF; j_gene: TRBJ1-5; v_gene: TRBV28; abundance: .
CDR3aa: CASSPDGGWGEAFF; j_gene: TRBJ1-1; v_gene: TRBV5-1; abundance: .
CDR3aa: CATSDNRDSTDTQYF; j_gene: TRBJ2-3; v_gene: TRBV24-1; abundance: .
CDR3aa: CASSLGTDWIDTEAFF; j_gene: TRBJ1-1; v_gene: TRBV5-4; abundance: .
CDR3aa: CATSVDRGGETQYF; j_gene: TRBJ2-5; v_gene: TRBV24-1; abundance: .
CDR3aa: CASTPGTVPAGEQFF; j_gene: TRBJ2-1; v_gene: TRBV27; abundance: .
CDR3aa: CASSADYRGQYF; j_gene: TRBJ2-7; v_gene: TRBV11-2; abundance: .
CDR3aa: CSARPGGDTQYF; j_gene: TRBJ2-3; v_gene: TRBV20-1; abundance: .
CDR3aa: CSARVIKPSSNSNTEAFF; j_gene: TRBJ1-1; v_gene: TRBV20-1; abundance: .
CDR3aa: CAVGTGDSTDTQYF; j_gene: TRBJ2-3; v_gene: TRBV10-3; abundance: .
CDR3aa: CASSHRDRYGYTF; j_gene: TRBJ1-2; v_gene: TRBV12-3/TRBV12-4; abundance: .
CDR3aa: CASSLMGRGLVSSGNTIYF; j_gene: TRBJ1-3; v_gene: TRBV7-6; abundance: .
CDR3aa: CASTKDRVGYTF; j_gene: TRBJ1-2; v_gene: TRBV19; abundance: .
CDR3aa: CASSSPGQGTSGELFF; j_gene: TRBJ2-2; v_gene: TRBV4-2; abundance: .
CDR3aa: CASTSGGRSYNEQFF; j_gene: TRBJ2-1; v_gene: TRBV9; abundance: .
CDR3aa: CASSLPVGNTGELFF; j_gene: TRBJ2-2; v_gene: TRBV5-1; abundance: .
CDR3aa: CASSLREGASNQPQHF; j_gene: TRBJ1-5; v_gene: TRBV5-6; abundance: .
CDR3aa: CASSLGTYEQYF; j_gene: TRBJ2-7; v_gene: TRBV5-4; abundance: .
CDR3aa: CAWTLGVTEQYF; j_gene: TRBJ2-7; v_gene: TRBV30; abundance: .
CDR3aa: CASSNGMNYEQYF; j_gene: TRBJ2-7; v_gene: TRBV5-1; abundance: medium-sized
CDR3aa: CASSVARATGELFF; j_gene: TRBJ2-2; v_gene: TRBV9; abundance: .
CDR3aa: CASSSRTGGRETQYF; j_gene: TRBJ2-5; v_gene: TRBV19; abundance: .
CDR3aa: CASSLSPRKSNQPQHF; j_gene: TRBJ1-5; v_gene: TRBV27; abundance: .
CDR3aa: CASSEGRGVDEQYF; j_gene: TRBJ2-7; v_gene: TRBV6-1; abundance: .
CDR3aa: CASSYSHSGRTEAFF; j_gene: TRBJ1-1; v_gene: TRBV6-2/TRBV6-3; abundance: .
CDR3aa: CSVRQHEKLFF; j_gene: TRBJ1-4; v_gene: TRBV20-1; abundance: .
CDR3aa: CASSVGLPESYEQYF; j_gene: TRBJ2-7; v_gene: TRBV9; abundance: .
CDR3aa: CAISTTSGHNEQFF; j_gene: TRBJ2-1; v_gene: TRBV10-3; abundance: .
CDR3aa: CATSRPSGTWGTDTQYF; j_gene: TRBJ2-3; v_gene: TRBV15; abundance: .
CDR3aa: CSAHRTGLNTGELFF; j_gene: TRBJ2-2; v_gene: TRBV20-1; abundance: .
CDR3aa: CASSSTNTQYF; j_gene: TRBJ2-3; v_gene: TRBV7-8; abundance: .
CDR3aa: CSARGTFLNTEAFF; j_gene: TRBJ1-1; v_gene: TRBV20-1; abundance: .
CDR3aa: CASSPRRDYEQYF; j_gene: TRBJ2-7; v_gene: TRBV18; abundance: .
CDR3aa: CASNRQGAAGELFF; j_gene: TRBJ2-2; v_gene: TRBV12-3/TRBV12-4; abundance: .
CDR3aa: CASSIGGSYEQYF; j_gene: TRBJ2-7; v_gene: TRBV19; abundance: .
CDR3aa: CAISGTVAVDSYEQYF; j_gene: TRBJ2-7; v_gene: TRBV10-3; abundance: .
CDR3aa: CASSSGQGGNSPLHF; j_gene: TRBJ1-6; v_gene: TRBV5-1; abundance: .
CDR3aa: CASSSPQGQGVKETQYF; j_gene: TRBJ2-5; v_gene: TRBV7-2; abundance: .
CDR3aa: CASSLEGTSHNPKQYF; j_gene: TRBJ2-7; v_gene: TRBV5-1; abundance: .
CDR3aa: CASSYSGSTNTDTQYF; j_gene: TRBJ2-3; v_gene: TRBV6-5; abundance: .